The clone carrying this T cell receptor (beta chain) was counted a few times. Its matching antigen is unknown. The entry originates in a study of regulatory T cells in long-lasting Graves disease. Study in general: Patients with persistent Graves' disease had over 5 years of antithyroid drugs and persistent TSH receptor antibodies.

Sample time point: persistent/refractory GD, antithyroid drugs over 5 years with positive TRAb. TCR sequences were obtained from RNA taken from PBMCs. The diagnosis of Graves' disease used American Thyroid Association guidelines. TCR beta libraries were built with iRepertoire HTBI primers and Arm-PCR of CDR3 regions. Via MiXCR, TCRdb re-called the multiplex PCR reads, giving one row per CDR3 protein. The sample consists of roughly 700,000 distinct CDR3 sequences, around 30% of them appearing once. The study's findings and limits: Thyroid tissue was not studied; only peripheral blood was. The persistent group shared 2,741 public clonotypes, more than the approximately 1,000 shared by new patients.

This CDR3 is 14 amino acids long. The ends lost 5 bases at V and 7 bases at J; junction bases unmatched: 5. Germline V lookup: CDR1 MNHEY, CDR2 SMNVEV (reference sequence). The receptor's source is a female donor with Graves disease. Source: peripheral blood mononuclear cells (PBMCs), taken when the disease was refractory, from a patient treated with antithyroid drugs. V and J are TRBV27 and TRBJ2-2; 9 nucleotides match TRBD2. The CDR3 region is CASSTIAGVGELFF. CDR3 coding DNA: TGTGCCAGCAGTACTATAGCGGGAGTCGGGGAGCTGTTTTTT.